Sequencing of this T cell receptor (beta chain) was carried out in a study of CD8 T cells in ankylosing spondylitis. The CDR3 runs 14 residues. Trimming cost V 8 bases and J 6 bases, with 20 bases left between them. The V gene's germline CDR1 is MNHEY and CDR2 SMNVEV (reference sequence). Via MiXCR, TCRdb re-called the 5' RACE reads, giving one row per CDR3 protein. This table holds a few hundred thousand distinct CDR3 sequences, approximately 8.2% found once. Study outcomes and limitations: There was a TCR beta motif, made of eight highly homologous variants, that appeared characteristic of ankylosing spondylitis blood. With a CD8+ phenotype, disease-linked clones were relatively rare in peripheral blood.

With respect to this clonotype: Its antigen remains unknown.

The sample was blood, either unsorted or a sorted T cell fraction (not recorded which). V gene TRBV27 combines with J gene TRBJ2-7; D might be TRBD2 (5 bases). The receptor's source is a male donor with ankylosing spondylitis. The CDR3 DNA sequence: TGTGCCAGCTCCTCGGTGGGGAGCAGGCGCGAGCAGTACTTC. Translation gives CASSSVGSRREQYF.